Below are 19 T cell receptor beta chains sequenced from a single sample in a study of blood T cell repertoires in COVID-19. Measured with immunoSEQ multiplex PCR; TCRdb has only the in-frame clones, and not every one. Of 180,000 or so clones in the sample, around 84% were seen once. Sequencing was done on a sample of peripheral blood. These receptors all stem from a woman in her 70s with COVID-19, enrolled during active disease.

The gene calls are TRBV19 and TRBJ1-2; no clear D. This CDR3 spans 12 amino acids. Germline-derived CDR1 and CDR2 are LNHDA and SQIVND (reference sequence). Trimming removed 1 base at V and 4 bases at J, with 4 bases between. The CDR3 region is CASSIAGYGYTF. For the CDR3, the DNA is TGTGCCAGTAGTATAGCCGGCTATGGCTACACCTTC.

The chain carries TRBV6-6 and TRBJ1-1; 7 positions agree with TRBD1. CDR1 is MNHNY and CDR2 is SVGAGI in the germline V gene (reference sequence). The V segment lost 6 bases and the J segment 8 bases; nucleotides outside the gene matches: 12. The length of the CDR3 is 14 residues. Written as DNA, the CDR3 is TGTGCCAGCAGCCTTTTTACCCAACAGGGGGAAGCTTTCTTT. As protein: CASSLFTQQGEAFF.

This rearrangement joins TRBV30 to TRBJ1-5, with 8 bases fitting TRBD1. CDR3 size: 14 residues. Germline V gene lookup returns CDR1 GTSNPN and CDR2 SVGIG (reference sequence). The ends lost 0 bases at V and 4 bases at J; junction bases unmatched: 2. This CDR3 reads CAWSVGQVNQPQHF. DNA for the CDR3: TGTGCCTGGAGTGTGGGACAGGTGAATCAGCCCCAGCATTTT.

The V and J genes are TRBV6-1 and TRBJ1-2; the D is unclear. Per germline, CDR1 MNHNS and CDR2 SASEGT. Trimming took off 3 bases at V and 2 bases at J, with 7 bases between the two ends. This CDR3 is 13 amino acids long. CDR3 DNA sequence: TGTGCCAGCAGTGAGAGGAAAAACTATGGCTACACCTTC. Encoded protein: CASSERKNYGYTF.

This clone was observed a single time. The chain joins TRBV15 to TRBJ2-7; TRBD2 agrees at 10 bases. Germline CDR1 is LNHNV and CDR2 is YYDKDF (reference sequence). The CDR3 sequence is 15 residues long. V trimming: 3 bases; J trimming: 2 bases; junction bases outside the gene matches: 4. DNA for the CDR3: TGTGCCACCAGCAGTATAAGCGGGAGGGCCTACGAGCAGTACTTC. Amino acids: CATSSISGRAYEQYF. The variable domain in full, with the rest retrieved from reference TRBV15 and TRBJ2-7, is DAMVIQNPRYQVTQFGKPVTLSCSQTLNHNVMYWYQQKSSQAPKLLFHYYDKDFNNEADTPDNFQSRRPNTSFCFLDIRSPGLGDTAMYLCATSSISGRAYEQYFGPGTRLTVT.

The CDR3, as DNA: TGTGCCAGTAGTATACGGCTGCAGAGGGAGACCCAGTACTTC. It translates to CASSIRLQRETQYF. V is TRBV19 and J is TRBJ2-5; no clear D. The CDR3 consists of 14 residues. Germline CDR1 and CDR2: LNHDA and SQIVND (reference sequence). V lost 2 bases and J lost 5, with 12 bases in between. The variable domain in full, with the rest retrieved from reference TRBV19 and TRBJ2-5, is DGGITQSPKYLFRKEGQNVTLSCEQNLNHDAMYWYRQDPGQGLRLIYYSQIVNDFQKGDIAEGYSVSREKKESFPLTVTSAQKNPTAFYLCASSIRLQRETQYFGPGTRLLVL.

The chain couples TRBV27 to TRBJ2-1; D is uncertain. This CDR3 region has 14 residues. The V end was cut by 1 base, the J end by 3 bases, with 7 bases between. Germline V gives CDR1 MNHEY, CDR2 SMNVEV (reference sequence). The CDR3 DNA reads as TGTGCCAGCAGTTTATGGGCCAACTACAATGAGCAGTTCTTC. It is translated as CASSLWANYNEQFF.

The J gene is TRBJ2-2, the V gene TRBV6-5; 7 positions match TRBD2. With V trimmed by 0 bases and J by 6 bases, 7 bases remained unmatched. Germline lookup yields CDR1 MNHEY and CDR2 SVGAGI. This CDR3 has 16 amino acids. CDR3: CASSYSYRGVSGELFF. Here the CDR3 DNA reads TGTGCCAGCAGTTACTCGTATCGGGGGGTCTCCGGGGAGCTGTTTTTT.

The gene calls are TRBV18 and TRBJ1-3, with 8 bases aligning to TRBD1. Germline CDR1 and CDR2: KGHSH and LQKENI. With 3 bases clipped from V and 0 bases from J, the junction kept 19 bases outside the gene matches. This CDR3 comprises 21 residues. Here the CDR3 reads CASSPRSGTGDKLPSGNTIYF. The DNA for the CDR3 is TGTGCCAGCTCACCTAGGAGCGGGACAGGTGACAAGCTGCCCTCTGGAAACACCATATATTTT.

This sequence joins TRBV5-4 and TRBJ1-1; D call uncertain. Germline V lookup: CDR1 SGHNT, CDR2 YYREEE (reference sequence). This CDR3 is 12 amino acids long. V was shortened by 2 bases and J by 7 bases, with 9 bases between the two germline ends. The CDR3 DNA reads TGTGCCAGCAGCTTAAAAAACGGTGAAGCTTTCTTT. It specifies CASSLKNGEAFF.

V usage is TRBV2 and J usage is TRBJ1-2, with D possibly TRBD1 on 5 matching bases. Germline CDR1 reads SNHLY; CDR2 reads FYNNEI. CDR3 length equals 13 residues. Trimming removed 8 bases from V and 2 bases from J, with 12 bases in between. This chain's CDR3 is CASSETVNYGYTF. The CDR3 DNA sequence: TGTGCCAGCTCAGAGACAGTGAACTATGGCTACACCTTC.

CDR3: CGTDRVRDGYTF. CDR3 bases: TGTGGAACCGACAGGGTAAGAGATGGCTACACCTTC. The V gene is TRBV28, the J gene TRBJ1-2; 7 bases align to TRBD1. CDR3 length equals 12 residues. CDR1 is MDHEN and CDR2 is SYDVKM in the germline V gene.

This chain uses TRBV25-1 with TRBJ2-3, with D possibly matching TRBD2 (6 bases). Germline V gene sequence: CDR1 MGHDK, CDR2 SYGVNS. V lost 1 base and J lost 1, with 9 bases in between. There are 15 residues in the CDR3. CDR3 region: CASSELTGGTDTQYF. CDR3 nucleotide sequence: TGTGCCAGCAGTGAATTGACGGGGGGCACAGATACGCAGTATTTT.

The chain links TRBV6-5 to TRBJ1-2; unclear D gene. V lost 7 bases and J 2 bases, leaving 8 bases between the germline ends. The CDR3 runs 12 residues. Germline V gives CDR1 MNHEY, CDR2 SVGAGI. CDR3 region: CASTTGNYGYTF. Written as DNA, the CDR3 is TGTGCCAGCACGACGGGGAACTATGGCTACACCTTC.

J is TRBJ2-3 and V is TRBV7-3; D possibly corresponds to TRBD2 (6 bases). The CDR3 covers 15 residues. V was clipped by 5 bases and J by 5 bases, with 17 bases between them. In germline, CDR1 is SGHTA, CDR2 FQGTGA. The CDR3 loop reads CASSLSGLAGDTQYF. The CDR3 DNA reads as TGTGCCAGCAGCCTAAGCGGGTTGGCTGGAGATACGCAGTATTTT.

The chain combines TRBV29-1 with TRBJ2-4, with TRBD2 matching 10 bases. Germline lookup yields CDR1 SQVTM and CDR2 ANQGSEA. The CDR3 is 16 amino acids. V shed 1 base and J 4 bases; nucleotides not matched to a gene: 7. In DNA form, the CDR3 reads TGCAGCGTTGAAGGGGCTAGCGGGGGCCCTAAAAACATTCAGTACTTC. It is translated as CSVEGASGGPKNIQYF.

The chain couples TRBV9 to TRBJ2-1; 13 nucleotides agree with TRBD2. CDR1 is SGDLS, CDR2 YYNGEE, per germline. J gave up 9 bases and V 4 bases, and 4 bases lay outside the gene matches. The CDR3 runs 14 residues. The CDR3 region is CASSPRTSGGEQFF. For the CDR3, the DNA is TGTGCCAGCAGCCCGCGGACTAGCGGGGGTGAGCAGTTCTTC.

The V call is TRBV3-1 (or the pseudogene TRBV3-2), the J call TRBJ2-1; TRBD2 matches 9 bases. Germline V gene data show CDR1 as LGHDT and CDR2 as YNNKEL (reference sequence). J lost 0 bases, V lost 5 bases, and 5 bases had no gene match. This CDR3 spans 16 amino acids. CDR3 coding DNA: TGTGCCAGCAGCGGCGGGAGGGCAAGCTCCTACAATGAGCAGTTCTTC. It specifies CASSGGRASSYNEQFF.

CDR3 amino acids: CASSLRGSYEQYF. The CDR3 coding sequence is TGTGCCAGCAGCTTAAGAGGGTCCTACGAGCAGTACTTC. This chain connects TRBV7-2 to TRBJ2-7; perhaps TRBD2 as D (5 bases). CDR3 length equals 13 residues. V was pared by 2 bases and J by 1 base, with 6 bases between. The V gene's germline CDR1 is SGHTA and CDR2 FQGNSA.